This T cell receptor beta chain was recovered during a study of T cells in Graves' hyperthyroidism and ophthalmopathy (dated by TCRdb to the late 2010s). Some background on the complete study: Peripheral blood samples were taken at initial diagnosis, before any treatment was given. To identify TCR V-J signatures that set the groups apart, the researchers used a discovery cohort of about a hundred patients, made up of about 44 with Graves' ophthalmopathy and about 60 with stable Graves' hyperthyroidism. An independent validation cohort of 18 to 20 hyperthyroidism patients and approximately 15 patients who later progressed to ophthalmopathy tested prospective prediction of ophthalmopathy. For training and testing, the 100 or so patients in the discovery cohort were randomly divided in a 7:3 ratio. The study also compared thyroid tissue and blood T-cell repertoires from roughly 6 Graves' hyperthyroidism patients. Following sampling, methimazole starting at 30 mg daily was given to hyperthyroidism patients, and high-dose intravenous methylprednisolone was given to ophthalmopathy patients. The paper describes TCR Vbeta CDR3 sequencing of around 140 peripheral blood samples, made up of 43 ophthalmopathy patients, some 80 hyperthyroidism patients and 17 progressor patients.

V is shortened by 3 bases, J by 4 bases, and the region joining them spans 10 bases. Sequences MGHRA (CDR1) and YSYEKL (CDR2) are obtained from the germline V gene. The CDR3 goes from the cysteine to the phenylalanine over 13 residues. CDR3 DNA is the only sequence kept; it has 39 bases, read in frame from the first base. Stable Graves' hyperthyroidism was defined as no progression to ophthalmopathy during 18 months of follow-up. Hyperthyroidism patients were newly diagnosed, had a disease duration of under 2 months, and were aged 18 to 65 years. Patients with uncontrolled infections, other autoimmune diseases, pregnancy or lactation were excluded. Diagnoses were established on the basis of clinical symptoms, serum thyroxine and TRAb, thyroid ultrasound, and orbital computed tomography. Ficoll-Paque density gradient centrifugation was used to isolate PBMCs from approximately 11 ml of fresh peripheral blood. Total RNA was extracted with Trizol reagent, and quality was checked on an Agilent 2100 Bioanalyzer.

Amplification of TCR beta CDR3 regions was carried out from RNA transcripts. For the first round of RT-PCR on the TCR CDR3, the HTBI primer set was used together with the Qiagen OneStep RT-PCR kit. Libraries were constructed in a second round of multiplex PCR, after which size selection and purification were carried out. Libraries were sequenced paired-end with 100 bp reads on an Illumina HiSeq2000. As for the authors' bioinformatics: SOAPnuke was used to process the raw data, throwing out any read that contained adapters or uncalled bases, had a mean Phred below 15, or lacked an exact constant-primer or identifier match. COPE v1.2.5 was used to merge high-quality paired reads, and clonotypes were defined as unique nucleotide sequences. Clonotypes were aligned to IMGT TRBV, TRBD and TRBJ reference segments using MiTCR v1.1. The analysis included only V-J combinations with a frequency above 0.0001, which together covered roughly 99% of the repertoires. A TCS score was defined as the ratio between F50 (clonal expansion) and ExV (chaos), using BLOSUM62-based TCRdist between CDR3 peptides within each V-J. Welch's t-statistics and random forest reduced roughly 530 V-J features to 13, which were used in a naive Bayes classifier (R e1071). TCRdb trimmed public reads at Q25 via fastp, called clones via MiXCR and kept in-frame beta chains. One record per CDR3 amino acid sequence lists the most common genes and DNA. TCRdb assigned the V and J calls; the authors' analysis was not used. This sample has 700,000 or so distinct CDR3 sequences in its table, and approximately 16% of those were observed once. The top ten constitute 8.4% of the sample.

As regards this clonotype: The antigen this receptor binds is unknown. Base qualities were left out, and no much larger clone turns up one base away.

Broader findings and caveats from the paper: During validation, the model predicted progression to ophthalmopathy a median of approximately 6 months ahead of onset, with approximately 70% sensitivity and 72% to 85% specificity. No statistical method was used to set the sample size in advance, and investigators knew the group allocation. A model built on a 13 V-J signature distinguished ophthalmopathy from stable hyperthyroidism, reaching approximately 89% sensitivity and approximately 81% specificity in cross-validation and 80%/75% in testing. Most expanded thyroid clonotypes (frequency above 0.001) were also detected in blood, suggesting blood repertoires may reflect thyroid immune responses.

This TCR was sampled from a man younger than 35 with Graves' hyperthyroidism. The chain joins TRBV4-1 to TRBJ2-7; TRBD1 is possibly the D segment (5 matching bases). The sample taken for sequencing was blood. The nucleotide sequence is TGCGCCAGCAGCCAGCTTCCAGGGTACGAGCAGTACTTC. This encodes CASSQLPGYEQYF.